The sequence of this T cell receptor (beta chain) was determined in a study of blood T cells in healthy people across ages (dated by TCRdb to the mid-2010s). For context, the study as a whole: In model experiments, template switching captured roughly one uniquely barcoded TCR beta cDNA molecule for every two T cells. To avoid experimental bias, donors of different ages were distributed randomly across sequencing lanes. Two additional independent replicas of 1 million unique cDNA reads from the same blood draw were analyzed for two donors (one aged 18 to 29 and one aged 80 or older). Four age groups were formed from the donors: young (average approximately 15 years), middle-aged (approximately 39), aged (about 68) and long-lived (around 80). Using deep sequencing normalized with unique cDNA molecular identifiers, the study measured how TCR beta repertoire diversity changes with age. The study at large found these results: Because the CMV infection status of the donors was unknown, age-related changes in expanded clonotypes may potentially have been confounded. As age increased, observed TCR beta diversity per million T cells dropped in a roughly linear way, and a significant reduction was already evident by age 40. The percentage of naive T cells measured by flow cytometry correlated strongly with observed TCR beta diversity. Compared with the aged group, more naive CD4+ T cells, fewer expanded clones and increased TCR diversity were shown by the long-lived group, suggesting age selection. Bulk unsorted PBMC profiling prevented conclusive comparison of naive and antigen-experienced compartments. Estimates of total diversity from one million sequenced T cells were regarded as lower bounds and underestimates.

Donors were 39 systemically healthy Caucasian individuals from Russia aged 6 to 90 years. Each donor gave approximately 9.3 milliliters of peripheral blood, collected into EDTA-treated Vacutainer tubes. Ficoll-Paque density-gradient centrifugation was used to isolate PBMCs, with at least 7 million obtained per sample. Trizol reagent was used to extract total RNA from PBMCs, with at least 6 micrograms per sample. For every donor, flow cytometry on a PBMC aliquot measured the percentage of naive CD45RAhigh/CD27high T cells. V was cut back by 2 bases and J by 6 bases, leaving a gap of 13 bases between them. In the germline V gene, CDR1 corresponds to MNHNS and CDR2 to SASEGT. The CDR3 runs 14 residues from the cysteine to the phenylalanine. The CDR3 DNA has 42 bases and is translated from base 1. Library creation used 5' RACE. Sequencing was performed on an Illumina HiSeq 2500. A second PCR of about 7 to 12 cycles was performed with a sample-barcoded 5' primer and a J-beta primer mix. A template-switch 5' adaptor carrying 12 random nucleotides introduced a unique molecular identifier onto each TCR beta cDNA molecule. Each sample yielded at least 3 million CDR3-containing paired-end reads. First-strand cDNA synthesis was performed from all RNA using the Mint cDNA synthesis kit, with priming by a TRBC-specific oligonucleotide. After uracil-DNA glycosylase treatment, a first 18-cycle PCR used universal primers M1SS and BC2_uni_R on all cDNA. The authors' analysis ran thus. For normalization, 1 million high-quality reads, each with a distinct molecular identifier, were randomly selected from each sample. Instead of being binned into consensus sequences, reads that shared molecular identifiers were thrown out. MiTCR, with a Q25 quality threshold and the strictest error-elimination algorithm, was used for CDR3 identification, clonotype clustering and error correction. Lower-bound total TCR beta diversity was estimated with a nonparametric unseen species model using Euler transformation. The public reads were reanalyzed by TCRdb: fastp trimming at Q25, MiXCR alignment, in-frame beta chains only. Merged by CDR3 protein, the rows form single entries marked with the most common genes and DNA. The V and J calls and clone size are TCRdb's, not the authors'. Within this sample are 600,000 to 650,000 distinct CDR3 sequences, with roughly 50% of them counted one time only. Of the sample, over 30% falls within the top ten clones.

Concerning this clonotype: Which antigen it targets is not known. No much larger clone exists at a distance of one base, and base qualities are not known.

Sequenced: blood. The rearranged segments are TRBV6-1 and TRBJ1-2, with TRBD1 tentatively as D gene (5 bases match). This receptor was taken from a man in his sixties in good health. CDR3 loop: CASSERVGGDGYTF. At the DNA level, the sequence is TGTGCCAGCAGTGAACGCGTGGGGGGTGATGGCTACACCTTC.